This T cell receptor beta chain came from a study of cytomegalovirus exposure and HLA in healthy donors (dated by TCRdb to about 2017). Describing the broader study: An earlier analysis of several hundred of the donors reported 250 to 300 Gb of sequence data and 117 million unique TCR beta sequences obtained from some 200 million T cells. Both class I and class II loci were covered by HLA typing, at four-digit resolution. Four or five DR-DQ haplotypes were handled as single units for association and clustering because linkage in the cohort was strong. Rather than using new phenotypic data, the later analysis identified candidate immune exposures from TCR beta sequences and from how often those sequences occurred across donors. Typing coverage varied by locus: 629-630 donors for A, B, C, DRB1 and DQB1; some 520 for DQA1; 600 to 610 for DPA1; about 450 for DPB1. An early release that covered several hundred HLA-typed donors contained approximately 290 gigabases of sequencing data and approximately 85 million unique TCR sequences. In a later genetic analysis, genome-wide SNP genotypes for about 65% of the 666 donors were used, and that subset was treated as a discovery cohort. The aim of the study was to test whether cataloging public T cell receptors could identify signatures of past pathogen exposure. The study combined high-throughput TCR immunosequencing, statistical association of individual TCRs with disease status, and machine learning to predict cytomegalovirus infection status. On average, approximately 250,000 unique TCR beta nucleotide sequences were sequenced per donor among several hundred genotyped donors of the cohort, with 15% to 20% of those sequences being non-productive. In a later analysis, previously published TCR beta repertoires from roughly 710 donors were re-analyzed and high-resolution HLA genotyping was added so that TCR occurrence patterns could be studied. Donor age, sex, ethnicity and CMV serostatus were collected together with the repertoire data. An earlier analysis of roughly 600 of the donors used high-throughput TCR beta sequencing to judge whether each TCR beta V gene segment behaved as functional or pseudogenic. Of the roughly 400 genotyped donors, approximately 80% fell in the genetic ancestry cluster associated with self-reported Caucasian donors. Along with the approximately 700-subject first cohort, a separate validation cohort of over a hundred different subjects was used. All discovery cohort repertoires had been generated on a single sequencing platform. The study used immunosequencing to profile the T cell repertoires of several hundred subjects and linked those repertoires to cytomegalovirus serostatus. Broader findings and caveats from the paper: At a false discovery rate of 0.05, a later analysis linked 16,000 or so TCR beta sequences to specific HLA alleles. Because the 87-base-pair reads could not distinguish some IMGT-functional V segments, including TRBV6-2 and TRBV6-3, those segments were excluded. Cytomegalovirus status was reported to be diagnosed by the classifier with high specificity and sensitivity in both the original and validation cohorts. A later analysis found that TCR association rates varied across HLA loci, with DRB1 alleles showing the most associated TCRs and HLA-C alleles the fewest. About 17 rarely observed V segments, including chromosome 9 orphons, were excluded from the earlier analysis of several hundred of the donors because counts were too low. In this cohort, only TCR beta chains were sequenced, and detectable features were limited by the absence of alpha or paired-chain data. The sequencing pipeline was judged likely to have produced a cluster of highly shared sequence variants as a technical artifact. Compared with equally common non-associated chains, HLA-associated TCR beta chains in a later analysis were more clonally expanded and had lower generation probabilities. Three of the identified cytomegalovirus-associated TCR beta chains were confirmed in vitro to be specific for cytomegalovirus antigens. An association between a missense DCLRE1C variant and V-gene and J-gene trimming of TCR beta chains was found in a later genetic analysis and replicated in an independent cohort. The study gave a list of over 150 TCR beta chains associated with cytomegalovirus. Correlated functional status among segregating V segments might reflect linkage disequilibrium, but an unknown experimental factor could not be ruled out. HLA typing was unavailable for some donors at each locus, so association tests used only the typed subset. In an earlier analysis of some 550 of the donors, most TCR beta V segments were observed in productive rearrangements about 87% or about 30% of the time, broadly matching IMGT annotations. Presence/absence analyses assumed roughly uniform sequencing depth across donors, an assumption that may not hold. A further reported finding was that TCR beta sequences accurately predicted the HLA-A and HLA-B alleles for most subjects in the first cohort. Compared with the approximately 700-donor mean, donors in an Asian-associated ancestry cluster had fewer N-insertions in productive TCRs, according to a later genetic analysis. When HLA alleles, especially DR and DQ, strongly co-occurred, attributing TCR associations to individual alleles was difficult. It was suggested by the authors that the approach could potentially be generalized to other disease states and immunological phenotypes. CMV serostatus was the only immune exposure information available for the cohort. Across donors, most TCR sequences were observed very rarely, whereas some public TCRs were present in many individuals. In a later analysis, most CMV-associated TCR beta chains were found to appear HLA-restricted, with HLA associations seemingly driven largely by CMV exposure. In a later analysis, several top co-occurrence clusters were reported to appear linked to parvovirus B19, influenza, CMV and Epstein-Barr virus.

Points on this clone: What antigen it recognizes has not been identified. It has no much larger one-base neighbor in the sample; base qualities were not kept.

The cohort consisted of 650 to 850 healthy bone marrow donors. All cohort members were sampled while nominally healthy, although unrecorded immune exposures were likely present. The donor tested CMV seronegative, placing the donor among the roughly 340 seronegative members of the cohort. Each donor provided a peripheral blood sample, and peripheral blood mononuclear cells were used for TCR beta sequencing. The Qiagen DNeasy Blood Extraction Kit was used to extract genomic DNA from the blood cell samples. V loses 2 bases of germline sequence and J loses 5 bases, and the interval between the two ends is 15 bases. The CDR3 runs 15 amino acids, cysteine and phenylalanine included. CDR3 DNA only is kept here, 45 bases in frame from base 1. Taken from the germline V gene (reference sequence), the CDR1 and CDR2 loops are LNHDA and SQIVND. Library generation was performed with the immunoSEQ multiplex PCR assay. For the multiplex PCR, a mixture combining 60 forward primers for TCR Vbeta segments and 13 reverse primers for TCR Jbeta segments was used. The CDR3 region of rearranged TCR beta genes was amplified from genomic DNA by a multiplex PCR assay. Amplified TCR beta libraries were sequenced as 87-base-pair reads on the Illumina HiSeq System. In the authors' own workflow: Across the roughly 640 repertoires, a later analysis counted roughly 77 million unique TCR beta chains, 8.5 million to 12 million of which were shared by at least two donors. Raw reads were error-corrected and collapsed into unique sequences by a nearest-neighbor algorithm in which closely related sequences were merged to remove PCR and sequencing errors. To assign V, D and J gene segments, CDR3 sequences were aligned to IMGT reference sequences. For a sequence to be retained, a match of at least six nucleotides was required to both a V gene segment and a J gene segment. Rearrangements were called productive when the CDR3 lacked stop codons and stayed in frame with V and J; all others were non-productive. CDR3 was defined according to IMGT convention as the region running from the second conserved V-encoded cysteine to the conserved J-encoded phenylalanine. The earlier analysis of some 580 of the donors excluded any sequence lacking an unambiguous match to a single V gene segment. An earlier analysis of 550 to 650 of the donors classified V segments as functional when productive rearrangements were above 56.7% and as segregating when the standard deviation between donors was above 5%. A statistical classification framework was developed to diagnose cytomegalovirus status using the catalog of TCR beta chain sequences. In a later analysis, TCR nucleotide sequences were compared against IMGT/GENE-DB human TR gene sequences so that V and J genes could be assigned. The TCRdist pipeline was used in a later analysis to assign CDR3 sequences and most-parsimonious VDJ recombination scenarios. In a later analysis, each TCR beta chain was defined by its CDR3 amino acid sequence together with its V-gene family, and reads without a unique V-gene family were excluded. To address suspected cross-contamination and a sequencing artifact, a later analysis removed a few hundred highly shared, low-generation-probability nucleotide sequences. For each public chain, a later analysis derived a clonal expansion index from normalized ranks of inferred template counts within each repertoire. Generation probabilities in a later analysis came from a VDJ recombination model fitted to out-of-frame rearrangements, and those results were checked against IGoR. Hypergeometric tests were used in a later analysis to score TCR-TCR, TCR-HLA and TCR-CMV co-occurrence, with a repertoire-size bias correction applied to the TCR pairs. False discovery rates were estimated in a later analysis by permuting HLA or CMV assignments 20 times. In a later analysis, co-occurring TCRs were grouped using DBSCAN, with TCRdist sequence similarity added in when clustering inside HLA-allele-positive subsets. For co-occurrence clustering, repertoires with fewer than 30,000 or more than 120,000 public chains were excluded, along with five repertoires with anomalous nucleotide sharing. Sourced from immuneACCESS, this table was stored by TCRdb with only in-frame sequences that have V and J called. A share of the clones is absent; for the studies checked, an unresolved V gene accounts for under half, and the remainder has no known explanation. For V, J and clone size, that table is used; D and trimming come from the DNA. The table for this sample lists some 130,000 clones; roughly three quarters of them were counted only once. The top ten clones comprise 0.8% to 0.95% of the sample.

The sequenced sample was PBMCs. The source is a woman in her fifties or sixties in good health and CMV-seronegative. The chain is encoded by TRBV19 joined to TRBJ2-5, and the D gene may be TRBD2, 6 bases matching. The CDR3 here reads CASSIIGGFVETQYF. At the DNA level, the sequence is TGTGCCAGTAGTATAATTGGAGGGTTTGTGGAGACCCAGTACTTC. Joined to the reference TRBV19 and TRBJ2-5 proteins, this CDR3 gives the full variable domain: DGGITQSPKYLFRKEGQNVTLSCEQNLNHDAMYWYRQDPGQGLRLIYYSQIVNDFQKGDIAEGYSVSREKKESFPLTVTSAQKNPTAFYLCASSIIGGFVETQYFGPGTRLLVL.